The 14 T cell receptor beta chains below all came from one sample that was sequenced in a study of shared clonotypes between healthy human individuals. The data were produced by immunoSEQ multiplex PCR, yet TCRdb's version contains in-frame clones alone and is incomplete. The sample has about 1.5 million clones; approximately 98% are singletons. Sequencing was done on a sample of naive CD4+ T cells sorted from blood. Subset given: CD45RA+ positively selected. Receptor source: a man aged 25 to 45 in good health.

The rearrangement uses TRBV30 and TRBJ2-7; 7 nucleotides agree with TRBD1. Per germline, CDR1 GTSNPN and CDR2 SVGIG (reference sequence). The CDR3 has 16 amino acids. Trimming cost V 3 bases and J 5 bases; bases outside gene matches: 16. The CDR3 DNA reads TGTGCCTGGAGGTTAAGACAGGGCGTCCCAAAGGACGAGCAGTACTTC. Protein sequence: CAWRLRQGVPKDEQYF.

This chain connects TRBV9 to TRBJ2-5, with TRBD1 matching 7 bases. This CDR3 contains 15 residues. Germline CDR1 SGDLS, CDR2 YYNGEE. J was trimmed by 3 bases and V by 0 bases; bases with no gene match: 5. Here the CDR3 DNA reads TGTGCCAGCAGCGTAGCTTCGACAGGGAAAGAGACCCAGTACTTC. Translating gives CASSVASTGKETQYF.

The chain joins TRBV6-4 to TRBJ2-3, with D uncertain. Germline V gene lookup returns CDR1 MRHNA and CDR2 SNTAGT. Trimming stripped 4 bases from V and 1 base from J, with 12 bases between. CDR3 length: 15 residues. CDR3 residues: CASSAGGEGTDTQYF. The CDR3 DNA is TGTGCCAGCAGTGCGGGTGGGGAAGGCACAGATACGCAGTATTTT.

The chain recombines TRBV5-6 with TRBJ2-7, with a tentative D call TRBD2 (7 bases). V dropped 1 base and J dropped 3 bases, with 11 bases sitting between them. The CDR3 covers 14 residues. Germline lookup yields CDR1 SGHDT and CDR2 YYEEEE. CDR3 coding DNA: TGTGCCAGCAGCTTGTGGGGAGGGGGCTACGAGCAGTACTTC. Its protein is CASSLWGGGYEQYF.

The genes are TRBV9 and TRBJ1-1, with D perhaps TRBD1 (5 bases). The V gene's germline CDR1 is SGDLS and CDR2 YYNGEE. CDR3 length: 16 amino acids. The V end was cut by 0 bases, the J end by 0 bases, with 12 bases between. CDR3 nucleotides: TGTGCCAGCAGCGTAGGTTTGCGGGGGGTGAACACTGAAGCTTTCTTT. This encodes CASSVGLRGVNTEAFF.

This clone was recorded only once. The chain recombines TRBV9 with TRBJ1-1; D not resolved. Trimming took off 3 bases at V and 5 bases at J, with 14 bases between the two ends. The CDR3 has 14 residues. Germline lookup yields CDR1 SGDLS and CDR2 YYNGEE. The CDR3 DNA is TGTGCCAGCAGCGAAGCAAGGAGTTCGACTGAAGCTTTCTTT. Protein product: CASSEARSSTEAFF. Based on the CDR3 plus reference TRBV9 and TRBJ1-1, the full variable domain is DSGVTQTPKHLITATGQRVTLRCSPRSGDLSVYWYQQSLDQGLQFLIQYYNGEERAKGNILERFSAQQFPDLHSELNLSSLELGDSALYFCASSEARSSTEAFFGQGTRLTVV.

Worth noting for this clone: Other DNA variants within this sample encode the same CDR3. The V gene is TRBV9, the J gene TRBJ1-1; maybe TRBD1 (5 bases). The CDR3 is 15 residues long. Trimming took off 0 bases at V and 0 bases at J, with 9 bases between the two ends. CDR1 SGDLS and CDR2 YYNGEE come from the germline V gene. The CDR3 DNA is TGTGCCAGCAGCGTAGGGGGCAGGTTGAACACTGAAGCTTTCTTT. Translated: CASSVGGRLNTEAFF. The full variable domain, in which reference TRBV9 and TRBJ1-1 provide the parts outside the CDR3, is DSGVTQTPKHLITATGQRVTLRCSPRSGDLSVYWYQQSLDQGLQFLIQYYNGEERAKGNILERFSAQQFPDLHSELNLSSLELGDSALYFCASSVGGRLNTEAFFGQGTRLTVV.

This clone came up once. V usage is TRBV28 and J usage is TRBJ1-4, with 7 nucleotides matching TRBD1. The CDR3 contains 14 residues. J lost 4 bases, V lost 4 bases, and 3 bases had no gene match. Looked up from germline, CDR1 is MDHEN and CDR2 is SYDVKM. The chain's CDR3 is CASSSGGINEKLFF. The CDR3 DNA is TGTGCCAGCAGTTCAGGGGGGATTAATGAAAAACTGTTTTTT.

This chain uses TRBV15 with TRBJ2-5; D uncertain. The V gene's germline CDR1 is LNHNV and CDR2 YYDKDF (reference sequence). This CDR3 has 15 amino acids. V lost 1 base and J 5 bases, leaving 14 bases between the germline ends. In nucleotides, the CDR3 is TGTGCCACCAGCAGAGCCCGGCCAGCCTCGGAGACCCAGTACTTC. Protein sequence: CATSRARPASETQYF.

V is TRBV28 and J is TRBJ2-2; D is undetermined. Germline V lookup: CDR1 MDHEN, CDR2 SYDVKM. The CDR3 has 15 residues. Trimming cost V 7 bases and J 5 bases, with 17 bases left between them. This CDR3 is CASIKPPFQTGELFF. CDR3 DNA: TGTGCCAGCATCAAACCCCCCTTCCAAACCGGGGAGCTGTTTTTT.

This sequence joins TRBV29-1 and TRBJ2-7, with 7 bases lining up with TRBD1. Germline V gives CDR1 SQVTM, CDR2 ANQGSEA. Unmatched junction bases numbered 11, after V lost 6 bases and J lost 0 bases. CDR3 length: 15 amino acids. CDR3 DNA: TGCAGCGTCCCTCGTGGGGACAGCAGCTCCTACGAGCAGTACTTC. Amino acid sequence: CSVPRGDSSSYEQYF.

The chain has TRBV7-8 and TRBJ2-7; 11 bases match TRBD1. The CDR3 contains 16 residues. V trimming: 5 bases; J trimming: 4 bases; junction bases outside the gene matches: 10. CDR1 is SGHVS and CDR2 is FQNEAQ in the germline V gene. CDR3 sequence (DNA): TGTGCCAGCAGCATAGTCTTGGGACAGGGGGTTTACGAGCAGTACTTC. The encoded protein is CASSIVLGQGVYEQYF.

The chain is built from TRBV11-3 and TRBJ2-3; 7 bases are a match to TRBD2. The germline V gene encodes CDR1 SGHNT and CDR2 YENEEA. CDR3 length: 14 residues. Losses at the gene ends were 1 base for V and 12 bases for J; bases not matched to a gene: 10. CDR3 nucleotide sequence: TGTGCCAGCAGCTTAGGTCCAAGGGGACTAAGACAGTATTTT. Its protein product is CASSLGPRGLRQYF.

The chain employs TRBV30 and TRBJ2-1; 7 bases agree with TRBD1. V gave up 4 bases and J gave up 6 bases; unmatched junction bases: 0. CDR1 and CDR2 (germline): GTSNPN, SVGIG (reference sequence). The CDR3 totals 11 residues. The CDR3 sequence: CAWTGGNEQFF. As DNA, the CDR3 is TGTGCCTGGACAGGGGGCAATGAGCAGTTCTTC.